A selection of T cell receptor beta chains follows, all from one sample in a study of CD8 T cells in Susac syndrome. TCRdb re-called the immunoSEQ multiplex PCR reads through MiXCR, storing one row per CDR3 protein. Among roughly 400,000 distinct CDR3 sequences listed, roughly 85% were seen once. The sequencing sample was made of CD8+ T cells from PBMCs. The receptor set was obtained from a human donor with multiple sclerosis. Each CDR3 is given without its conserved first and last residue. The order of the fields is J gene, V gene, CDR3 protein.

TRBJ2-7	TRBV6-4	ASRIGTAYEQY
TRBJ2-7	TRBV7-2	ASSFSFGATYEQY
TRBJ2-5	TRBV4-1	ASSQGQGLQTQY
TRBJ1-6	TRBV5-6	ASTEGQAYNSPLH
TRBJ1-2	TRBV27	ASSSTGGYGYT
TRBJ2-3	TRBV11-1	ASSLYLWGTTDTQY
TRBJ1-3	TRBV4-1	ASSQAPDRVSGNTIY
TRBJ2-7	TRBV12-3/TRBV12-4	ASSSGSDEQY
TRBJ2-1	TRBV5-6	ASSLLSFNEQF
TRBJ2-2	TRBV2	ASSDELAGGYTGELF
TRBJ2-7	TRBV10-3	AIREGEGGEQY
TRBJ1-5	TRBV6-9	ASSHLGRGLYSNQPQH
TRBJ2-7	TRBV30	AWSPPTSSYEQY
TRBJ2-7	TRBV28	ASSIYDTYEQY
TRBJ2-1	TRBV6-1	ASSDPWGVIYNEQF
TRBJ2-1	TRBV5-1	ASSPSPSVHNEQF
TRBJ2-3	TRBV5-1	ASSSADHTDTQY
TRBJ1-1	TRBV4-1	ASSQGLEAF
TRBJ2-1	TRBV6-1	ASSEASQGMKF
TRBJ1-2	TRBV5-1	ASSVRGVLYGYT
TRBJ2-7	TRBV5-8	ASSGRRPYEQY
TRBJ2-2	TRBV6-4	ASSDSTGGETGELF
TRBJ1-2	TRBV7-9	ASSTHQGGQNLYGYT
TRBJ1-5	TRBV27	ASSLSYYRVSSNQPQH
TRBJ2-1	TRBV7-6	ASSHSPAGGNNEQF
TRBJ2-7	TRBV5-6	ASSFGRSTEQY
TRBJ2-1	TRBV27	ASSLSAQGGLNEQF
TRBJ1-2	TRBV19	ASSSNGYT
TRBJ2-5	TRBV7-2	ASSEGVLRLRETQY
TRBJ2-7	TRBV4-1	ASSQSEHEQY
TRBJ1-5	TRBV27	ASSQPGSNQPQH
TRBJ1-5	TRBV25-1	ASSESGGGLPQH
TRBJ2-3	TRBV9	ASSVEETLYPVDTQY
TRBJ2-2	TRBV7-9	ASSHINTGELF
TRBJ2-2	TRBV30	AWAIGTGELF
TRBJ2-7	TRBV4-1	ASSRDGLAGVDEQY
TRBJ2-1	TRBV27	ASSFGQESNEQF
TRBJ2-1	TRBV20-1	SVRTASYNEQF
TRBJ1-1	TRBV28	ASSLRGRLFEAF
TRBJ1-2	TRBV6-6	ASSRWDRVNYGYT
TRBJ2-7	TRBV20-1	SATQGNSYEQY
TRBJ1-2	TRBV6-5	ASSLTGISYGYT
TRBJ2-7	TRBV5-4	ASSFSWGSSYEQY
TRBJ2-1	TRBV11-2	ASRTDWEQF
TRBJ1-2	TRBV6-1	ASSERAGRTNYGYT
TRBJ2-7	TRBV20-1	SARDIPGTRSSYEQY
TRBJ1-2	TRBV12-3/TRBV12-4	ASSTGGGLYGYT
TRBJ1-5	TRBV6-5	ASSYSSNQPQH
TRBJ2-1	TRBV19	ASTTMGGSYNEQF
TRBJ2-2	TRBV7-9	ASSLHGDTGELF
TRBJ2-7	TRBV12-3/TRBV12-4	ASSPGLAGTSYEQY
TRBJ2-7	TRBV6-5	ASSYQAGGEQY
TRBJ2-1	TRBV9	ASSVTNLGGNEQF
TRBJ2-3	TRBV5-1	ASSPGQGNTDTQY
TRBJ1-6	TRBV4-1	ASSHWTGDNSPLH
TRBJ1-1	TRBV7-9	ASSLETGANTEAF